This T cell receptor (beta chain) came from a study of OX40 agonist ivuxolimab in advanced cancers. Overall study: Patients were dosed with the agonistic anti-OX40 (CD134) antibody ivuxolimab. Whole-study results and caveats: Low normalized T-cell clonal expansion also characterized some of the nonresponders.

TCRdb's table, derived via immunoSEQ multiplex PCR, lists solely in-frame clones and lacks some. The data contain approximately 68,000 clones, about four fifths of them singletons. With baseline, cycle 4 day 1, and cycle 7 day 1 as timepoints, blood was sampled. In the case of this clone: The antigen remains undetermined.

V was cut by 1 base and J by 3 bases, with 10 bases left in between. The V gene's germline CDR1 is SGHTA and CDR2 FQGNSA. This CDR3 spans 14 amino acids. This chain links TRBV7-2 with TRBJ2-7; perhaps TRBD2 as D (5 bases). The TCR comes from an adult with an advanced solid tumor such as melanoma, head and neck, liver or kidney cancer. The material was CD4+ or CD8+ T cells sorted from blood, obtained in a trial of the OX40 agonist ivuxolimab. The chain's CDR3 is CASSLGRRSYEQYF. CDR3 DNA sequence: TGTGCCAGCAGCTTAGGTAGGAGGAGCTACGAGCAGTACTTC.